This TCR beta chain emerged from a study of T-cell memory formation after mild COVID-19. This CDR3 is 13 amino acids long. V dropped 6 bases and J dropped 4 bases, with 15 bases sitting between them. The germline V gene has CDR1 DFQATT and CDR2 SNEGSKA (reference sequence). TCRdb reprocessed the 5' RACE reads via MiXCR and lists one record per CDR3 protein. Seen here are more than 100,000 distinct CDR3 sequences, approximately 17% observed once, and the top ten hold approximately 5%. Sequences were obtained from PBMCs or a T cell subset sorted from them (not recorded which). This chain connects TRBV20-1 to TRBJ1-2; D is possibly TRBD1 (6 bases). This clonotype was obtained from a man between 18 and 29 years old who had mild COVID-19 (a few samples of this study predate the infection). Cell type and time point are not known. CDR3 sequence (DNA): TGCAGTGCAAACCGGGACACCCTCTATGGCTACACCTTC. Its translation is CSANRDTLYGYTF.